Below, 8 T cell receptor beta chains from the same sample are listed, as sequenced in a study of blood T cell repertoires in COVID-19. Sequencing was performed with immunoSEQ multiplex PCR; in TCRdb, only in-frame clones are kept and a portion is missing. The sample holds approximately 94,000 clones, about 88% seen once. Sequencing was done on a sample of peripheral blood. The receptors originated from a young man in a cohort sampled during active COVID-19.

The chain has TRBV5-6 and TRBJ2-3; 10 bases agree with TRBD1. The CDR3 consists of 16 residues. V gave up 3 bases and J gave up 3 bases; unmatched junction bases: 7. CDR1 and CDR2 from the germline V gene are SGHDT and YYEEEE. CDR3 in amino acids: CASSSDRGKRTDTQYF. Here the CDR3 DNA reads TGTGCCAGCAGCTCGGACAGGGGGAAGCGGACAGATACGCAGTATTTT.

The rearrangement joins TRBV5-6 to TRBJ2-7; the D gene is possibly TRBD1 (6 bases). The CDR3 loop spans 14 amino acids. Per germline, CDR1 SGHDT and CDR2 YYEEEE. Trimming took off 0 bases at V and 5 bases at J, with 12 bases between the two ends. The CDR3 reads CASSLEGGFHEQYF. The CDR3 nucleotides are TGTGCCAGCAGCTTGGAAGGGGGTTTCCACGAGCAGTACTTC.

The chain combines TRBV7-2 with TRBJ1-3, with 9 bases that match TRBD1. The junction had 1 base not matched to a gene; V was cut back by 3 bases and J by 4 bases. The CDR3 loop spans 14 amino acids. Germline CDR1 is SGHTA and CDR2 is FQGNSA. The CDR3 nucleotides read TGTGCCAGCAGCTTCGGACAGGGGGGAAACACCATATATTTT. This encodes CASSFGQGGNTIYF.

CDR3 bases: TGTGCCAGCTCACCGACACTGGGGCAGGGGGCGTCGGGGGCCAACGTCCTGACTTTC. It translates to CASSPTLGQGASGANVLTF. The rearrangement links TRBV18 to TRBJ2-6, with TRBD1 matching 8 bases. This CDR3 spans 19 amino acids. V shed 3 bases, J shed 4 bases, and the junction held 14 bases outside the gene matches. The germline gives CDR1 KGHSH, CDR2 LQKENI.

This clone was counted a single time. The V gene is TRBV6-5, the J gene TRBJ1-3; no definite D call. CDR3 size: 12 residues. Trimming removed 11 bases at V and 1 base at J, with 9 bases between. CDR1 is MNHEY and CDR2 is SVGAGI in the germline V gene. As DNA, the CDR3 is TGTGCCTCGCAAGCGTCTGGAAACACCATATATTTT. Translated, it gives CASQASGNTIYF.

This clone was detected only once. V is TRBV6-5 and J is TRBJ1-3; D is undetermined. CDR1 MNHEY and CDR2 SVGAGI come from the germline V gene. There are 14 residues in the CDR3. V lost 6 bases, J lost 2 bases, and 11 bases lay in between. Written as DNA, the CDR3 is TGTGCCAGCAGCCGCCGGCTAGCTGGAAACACCATATATTTT. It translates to CASSRRLAGNTIYF.

The CDR3 here is CSVGTAVSTDTQYF. The CDR3 DNA is TGCAGCGTTGGGACAGCCGTTAGCACAGATACGCAGTATTTT. J is TRBJ2-3 and V is TRBV29-1, with a tentative D call TRBD1 (6 bases). CDR3 length: 14 amino acids. The germline CDR1 and CDR2 sequences are SQVTM and ANQGSEA. V was cut by 4 bases and J by 0 bases, with 11 bases left in between.

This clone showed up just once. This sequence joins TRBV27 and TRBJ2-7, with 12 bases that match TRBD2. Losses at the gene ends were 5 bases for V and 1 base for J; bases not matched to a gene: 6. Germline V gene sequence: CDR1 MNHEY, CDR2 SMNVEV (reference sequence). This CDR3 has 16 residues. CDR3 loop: CASSRLTSGGSYEQYF. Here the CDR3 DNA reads TGTGCCAGCAGTCGACTGACTAGCGGGGGATCCTACGAGCAGTACTTC.